Included here is one TCR beta chain sequence, with context. This table comes from immunoSEQ multiplex PCR, and its TCRdb copy is limited to in-frame clones, with some not included. This sample has 60,000 to 90,000 clones; about 85% occur once, and the top ten carry 5.8%. The data belong to a study of blood T cell repertoires in COVID-19. CDR3 size: 16 residues. Germline loops: CDR1 SEHNR, CDR2 FQNEAQ (reference sequence). Trimming cost V 3 bases and J 0 bases, with 11 bases left between them. The clonotype originates from a man aged 60-69 years with active or convalescent COVID-19. V is TRBV7-9 and J is TRBJ1-4; the D gene is possibly TRBD1 (6 bases). The sample comprised peripheral blood. The CDR3 reads CASSFEQGPTNEKLFF. As DNA, the CDR3 is TGTGCCAGCAGCTTTGAACAGGGCCCAACTAATGAAAAACTGTTTTTT.